The 9 T cell receptor beta chains below were found in one sample sequenced in a study of T cell responses to AZD1222 COVID-19 vaccine. TCRdb keeps only in-frame clones here, not all; method: immunoSEQ multiplex PCR. The sample contains 120,000 or so clones, more than 70% of which appear only once. Specimen: peripheral blood, collected on day 0 of AZD1222 vaccination. These receptors were taken from an adult in good health.

This clone has a handful of counts. The chain couples TRBV4-1 to TRBJ1-5; D not resolved. Trimming shortened V by 0 bases and J by 3 bases, and 6 bases separated the two germline ends. The germline gives CDR1 MGHRA, CDR2 YSYEKL. CDR3 length: 14 residues. The CDR3 protein is CASSQEQLNQPQHF. CDR3 coding DNA: TGCGCCAGCAGCCAAGAACAGCTCAATCAGCCCCAGCATTTT.

This rearrangement joins TRBV29-1 to TRBJ2-6; TRBD1 matches 7 bases. Germline V gives CDR1 SQVTM, CDR2 ANQGSEA. Germline trimming cut 4 bases from V and 3 bases from J; bases unmatched to any gene: 6. The CDR3 consists of 15 residues. For the CDR3, the DNA is TGCAGCGTTGGAGACAGGGTATTTGGGGCCAACGTCCTGACTTTC. This encodes CSVGDRVFGANVLTF. The variable domain in full, completed from reference TRBV29-1 and TRBJ2-6, reads SAVISQKPSRDICQRGTSLTIQCQVDSQVTMMFWYRQQPGQSLTLIATANQGSEATYESGFVIDKFPISRPNLTFSTLTVSNMSPEDSSIYLCSVGDRVFGANVLTFGAGSRLTVL.

As DNA, the CDR3 is TGCGCCAGCAGCTGGACCGGGACAGGGGGCTACGAGCAGTACTTC. Translated: CASSWTGTGGYEQYF. V and J are TRBV5-1 and TRBJ2-7; 11 positions match TRBD1. Germline V gene lookup returns CDR1 SGHRS and CDR2 YFSETQ. V lost 3 bases and J lost 3; bases outside the gene matches: 5. The length of the CDR3 is 15 residues.

This sequence joins TRBV7-3 and TRBJ2-5; D possibly corresponds to TRBD2 (6 bases). Germline CDR1 SGHTA, CDR2 FQGTGA. Between the trimmed V and J ends, which lost 5 bases and 5 bases, there was a span of 18 bases. This CDR3 comprises 15 residues. The CDR3 DNA reads TGTGCCAGCAGCATTAGGGCGGCGGGATGGGAGACCCAGTACTTC. Translating gives CASSIRAAGWETQYF.

DNA for the CDR3: TGTGCCAGTAGTCCGACAGGATATCAGGGAGCTTTCTTT. Protein: CASSPTGYQGAFF. V is TRBV19 and J is TRBJ1-1, with a possible D match to TRBD1 (6 bases). The CDR3 sequence is 13 residues long. V shed 5 bases and J shed 10 bases, with 17 bases lying between them. Germline V gene data show CDR1 as LNHDA and CDR2 as SQIVND (reference sequence).

The chain joins TRBV5-4 to TRBJ2-3; 7 positions match TRBD2. The CDR3 extends over 14 amino acids. The V gene's germline CDR1 is SGHNT and CDR2 YYREEE (reference sequence). Trimming removed 2 bases from V and 3 bases from J; junction bases left unmatched: 3. The CDR3 loop reads CASSLRLATDTQYF. As DNA, the CDR3 is TGTGCCAGCAGCTTAAGACTAGCAACAGATACGCAGTATTTT.

The V gene is TRBV15, the J gene TRBJ2-7, with 10 bases matching TRBD1. The CDR3 has 15 amino acids. CDR1 is LNHNV and CDR2 is YYDKDF in the germline V gene (reference sequence). Unmatched junction bases numbered 5, after V lost 4 bases and J lost 2 bases. In nucleotides, the CDR3 is TGTGCCACCAGCATCCGGACAGGGGGGACCTACGAGCAGTACTTC. It encodes CATSIRTGGTYEQYF.

This clone has just one count. The chain links TRBV28 to TRBJ1-5, with TRBD1 matching over 9 bases. The CDR3 covers 18 residues. V shed 7 bases and J 0 bases; nucleotides not matched to a gene: 13. Germline V gives CDR1 MDHEN, CDR2 SYDVKM. CDR3 in DNA: TGTGCCAGCATTAAGTCCCGGGACAGGGTCATTAGCAATCAGCCCCAGCATTTT. Residues: CASIKSRDRVISNQPQHF.

V gene TRBV5-6 combines with J gene TRBJ2-3, with D unresolved. The CDR3 spans 12 residues. V dropped 2 bases and J dropped 6 bases, with 7 bases sitting between them. Germline-derived CDR1 and CDR2 are SGHDT and YYEEEE. The CDR3 spells CASSFQSDTQYF. CDR3 nucleotide sequence: TGTGCCAGCAGCTTCCAATCTGATACGCAGTATTTT. The full variable domain, in which reference TRBV5-6 and TRBJ2-3 provide the parts outside the CDR3, is DAGVTQSPTHLIKTRGQQVTLRCSPKSGHDTVSWYQQALGQGPQFIFQYYEEEERQRGNFPDRFSGHQFPNYSSELNVNALLLGDSALYLCASSFQSDTQYFGPGTRLTVL.